This TCR beta chain emerged from a study of T cells after yellow fever vaccination. Study-wide background: Preparation of fractions with low cell numbers was performed using SMART-Seq v4 Ultra Low Input.

Trimming at V came to 6 bases and at J to 4 bases, leaving 7 bases not matched to a gene. There are 16 residues in the CDR3. CDR1 is MNHNS, CDR2 SASEGT, per germline. Comment on this clonotype: Its specificity is unknown.

Findings of the study overall: Post-booster repertoires contained most primary-vaccination clones again (about 95% CD4, 85% to 90% CD8). Contamination of FACS-sorted repertoires by abundant clonotypes from the bulk population could occur.

Template-switching 5'RACE yielded the TCR cDNA; a universal primer site and UMIs were added in the process. TCRdb re-called the 5' RACE reads through MiXCR, storing one row per CDR3 protein. The sample has more than 450,000 distinct CDR3 sequences; just over 20% are singletons. The chain carries TRBV6-1 and TRBJ2-5; TRBD2 agrees at 14 bases. The receptor comes from a man between 18 and 29 years old who received the YFV17D yellow fever vaccine. This specimen consisted of PBMCs, obtained less than 25 days after the first yellow fever vaccination. CDR3 in amino acids: CASSPRLAGGTETQYF. For the CDR3, the DNA is TGTGCCAGCAGCCCAAGACTAGCGGGGGGGACAGAGACCCAGTACTTC.